One sample yielded the 22 T cell receptor beta chains listed below, sequenced in a study of molecular identifiers for immune sequencing clone quantification (dated by TCRdb to 2017 to 2018). To prepare the library, PCR was applied. Sequencing took place on a NextSeq 500. Starting from the raw public reads, TCRdb applied fastp trimming at Q25, assembled clones with MiXCR and retained in-frame beta chains. One record per CDR3 amino acid sequence lists the most common genes and DNA. This sample gives some 100,000 distinct CDR3 sequences in total; roughly a third of them show up just once. The ten most abundant clones make up around 4% of the sample. Specimen: naive CD8+ T cells from blood, with Jurkat cell RNA spiked in. The cell subset or site label here, explained by the study, means: FACS-sorted CD8+CD4-CCR7+CD45RA+ naive T cells. These receptor sequences come from a human donor in good health. Some libraries in this study had Jurkat cell RNA spiked in.

With respect to this clonotype: This clone may be a read error of a much larger clone one base away. CDR3 sequence reads: CSTTTSGRGDTQYF. CDR3 nucleotide sequence: TGCAGTACTACTACTAGCGGGAGGGGGGATACGCAGTATTTT. This chain links TRBV20-1 with TRBJ2-3, with 13 bases aligning to TRBD2. The CDR3 extends over 14 amino acids. CDR1 and CDR2 (germline): DFQATT, SNEGSKA (reference sequence). Trimming cost V 8 bases and J 6 bases; bases outside gene matches: 8.

A word on this clonotype: A much larger clone sits a single nucleotide away, making a read error possible. The chain employs TRBV14 and TRBJ2-7, with D perhaps TRBD1 (5 bases). The V end lost 4 bases, the J end lost 2 bases, and 18 bases lay between the germline ends. CDR1 and CDR2 from the germline V gene are SGHDN and FVKESK. This CDR3 has 16 residues. CDR3 DNA sequence: TGTGCCAGCAGCCTCCCGGGCGGAGACAGCCCCTACGAGCAGTACTTC. This codes for CASSLPGGDSPYEQYF.

At least ten counts were recorded for this clonotype. The chain couples TRBV5-4 to TRBJ2-7; D perhaps matches TRBD1 (7 bases). CDR1 and CDR2 (germline): SGHNT, YYREEE (reference sequence). V was clipped by 7 bases and J by 4 bases, with 15 bases between them. The CDR3 covers 13 residues. The CDR3 DNA reads as TGTGCCAGCGGGGGGCCAGGGGGTTACGAGCAGTACTTC. It specifies CASGGPGGYEQYF.

Details on this clonotype: This sequence may be a read error, since a much larger clone differs from it by one base. This rearrangement joins TRBV7-6 to TRBJ2-7; possible D gene TRBD2, 6 bases. The ends were cut back, 5 bases at V and 3 bases at J, with 14 bases in the middle. The CDR3 spans 14 residues. Germline CDR1 is SGHVS and CDR2 is FNYEAQ. The CDR3 DNA reads as TGTGCCAGCAGCCGCCTGGGCGGGGACTACGAGCAGTACTTC. Its protein is CASSRLGGDYEQYF.

This clonotype was recorded many times. CDR3 DNA sequence: TGTGCCAGCGGAACGACTGCGTTCGAGCAGTACTTC. Amino acids: CASGTTAFEQYF. The rearrangement links TRBV27 to TRBJ2-7; unclear D gene. The CDR3 covers 12 residues. Germline CDR1 MNHEY, CDR2 SMNVEV (reference sequence). V lost 8 bases and J lost 6, with 14 bases in between.

This clonotype was seen only once. A much larger clone is a single base away; this may be a read error. This CDR3 is missing its conserved last phenylalanine or tryptophan, likely due to a read error. The chain links TRBV7-9 to TRBJ2-5; 9 positions match TRBD1. Germline lookup yields CDR1 SEHNR and CDR2 FQNEAQ (reference sequence). This CDR3 spans 12 amino acids. V dropped 10 bases and J dropped 4; count of bases not matched to a gene: 4. DNA for the CDR3: TGTGCCACCGGACAGGGGTTAGAGACCCAGTACATC. This gives the protein CATGQGLETQYI.

Note on this clonotype: This may be a read error, as it is one base from a much larger clone. The conserved closing phenylalanine or tryptophan is absent in this CDR3, likely reflecting a read error. The V call is TRBV28, the J call TRBJ1-5; D possibly corresponds to TRBD1 (6 bases). Trimming removed 6 bases at V and 7 bases at J, with 25 bases between. From germline, CDR1 is MDHEN and CDR2 SYDVKM. The CDR3 totals 17 residues. The CDR3 DNA reads TGTGCCAGCAGCTCCCCGTCCATCGGAGGGCAGGGGCAGCCCCAGCATATT. It yields the protein CASSSPSIGGQGQPQHI.

As concerns this clonotype: Possible read error: a much larger clone is one base away. This chain uses TRBV28 with TRBJ1-5; maybe TRBD1 (6 bases). The CDR3 loop spans 14 amino acids. V was cut by 3 bases and J by 2 bases, with 8 bases left in between. Germline-derived CDR1 and CDR2 are MDHEN and SYDVKM. The CDR3 DNA follows: TGTGCCAGCAGTTTCAGGGGAGGCAATCAGCCCCAGCATTTT. Amino acid sequence: CASSFRGGNQPQHF. The variable domain in full, completed from reference TRBV28 and TRBJ1-5, reads DVKVTQSSRYLVKRTGEKVFLECVQDMDHENMFWYRQDPGLGLRLIYFSYDVKMKEKGDIPEGYSVSREKKERFSLILESASTNQTSMYLCASSFRGGNQPQHFGDGTRLSIL.

This clonotype was counted ten times or more. The rearrangement uses TRBV28 and TRBJ1-5; TRBD1 might be the D (5 bases). The length of the CDR3 is 15 residues. Trimming stripped 6 bases from V and 0 bases from J, with 12 bases between. Germline V gene lookup returns CDR1 MDHEN and CDR2 SYDVKM. The DNA of the CDR3 is TGTGCCAGCAGACAACAGGAGTATAGCAATCAGCCCCAGCATTTT. Translation: CASRQQEYSNQPQHF.

This clonotype was seen many times. The rearrangement uses TRBV20-1 and TRBJ2-1; D is perhaps TRBD1 (6 bases). Germline V gene lookup returns CDR1 DFQATT and CDR2 SNEGSKA (reference sequence). The V end was cut by 5 bases, the J end by 6 bases, with 8 bases between. The CDR3 has 11 amino acids. For the CDR3, the DNA is TGCAGTGCTCTAGGGGGCAATGAGCAGTTCTTC. Translated: CSALGGNEQFF.

As regards this clonotype: A much larger clone differs by one base, so this may be a read error. J is TRBJ1-5 and V is TRBV25-1; D is possibly TRBD1 (6 bases). The CDR3 loop spans 14 amino acids. Germline-derived CDR1 and CDR2 are MGHDK and SYGVNS. V was pared by 4 bases and J by 6 bases, with 13 bases between. The CDR3 sequence: CASSGNRVSQPQHF. In DNA form, the CDR3 reads TGTGCCAGCAGTGGAAACAGGGTAAGTCAGCCCCAGCATTTT.

This clonotype was detected a few times. The chain uses TRBV7-6 and TRBJ2-3; 9 positions match TRBD2. The CDR3 totals 15 residues. Germline lookup yields CDR1 SGHVS and CDR2 FNYEAQ. Losses at the gene ends were 5 bases for V and 2 bases for J; bases not matched to a gene: 5. CDR3 bases: TGTGCCAGCAGCCCCCCTAGCGGGACCACAGATACGCAGTATTTT. Translation: CASSPPSGTTDTQYF.

This clonotype was observed many times. This chain connects TRBV28 to TRBJ2-3; 8 bases match TRBD1. CDR1 is MDHEN and CDR2 is SYDVKM in the germline V gene. The CDR3 consists of 15 residues. V was clipped by 5 bases and J by 4 bases; unmatched bases: 8. CDR3 nucleotide sequence: TGTGCCAGCAGTCCGCGGACAGGGCGTGCAGATACGCAGTATTTT. This encodes CASSPRTGRADTQYF.

Concerning this clonotype: Since a much larger clone is just one base distant, this may be a read error. The V and J genes are TRBV4-1 and TRBJ1-2, with 8 bases matching TRBD1. The CDR3 sequence is 15 residues long. Germline V lookup: CDR1 MGHRA, CDR2 YSYEKL. V lost 0 bases, J lost 5 bases, and 5 bases stayed unmatched. The chain's CDR3 is CASSQDDRGRYGYTF. The CDR3 DNA sequence: TGCGCCAGCAGCCAAGATGACAGGGGAAGGTATGGCTACACCTTC.

In its sample, this clonotype was seen a few times. V usage is TRBV4-1 and J usage is TRBJ2-1; no firm D call. The CDR3 has 14 residues. Germline V gives CDR1 MGHRA, CDR2 YSYEKL. The V end was cut by 1 base, the J end by 8 bases, with 12 bases between. The CDR3 nucleotides read TGCGCCAGCAGCCAAGGAGTTTCGAAGGATGAGCAGTTCTTC. This gives the protein CASSQGVSKDEQFF.

J is TRBJ1-5 and V is TRBV4-3; no clear D gene. Germline CDR1 reads LGHNA; CDR2 reads YSLEER. The V and J ends lost 3 bases and 7 bases respectively, with 13 bases between them. CDR3 length equals 14 residues. The CDR3 DNA follows: TGCGCCAGCAGCCATTTTTGGCCCAAGCAGCCCCAGCATTTT. Translating gives CASSHFWPKQPQHF.

This chain uses TRBV12-3 or TRBV12-4 with TRBJ2-5; 8 nucleotides match TRBD1. Trimming at V came to 6 bases and at J to 4 bases, leaving 4 bases not matched to a gene. The CDR3 extends over 13 amino acids. CDR3 protein: CASSGDRRETQYF. In DNA form, the CDR3 reads TGTGCCAGCAGCGGGGACAGGCGAGAGACCCAGTACTTC.

This clonotype turned up a few times. CDR3 loop: CASSYSATAHNVLTF. The CDR3, as DNA: TGTGCCAGCAGTTACTCGGCTACAGCGCACAACGTCCTGACTTTC. This rearrangement joins TRBV6-5 to TRBJ2-6, with D unclear. Germline CDR1 MNHEY, CDR2 SVGAGI. CDR3 size: 15 residues. The V gene lost 0 bases and the J gene lost 9 bases, with 12 bases spanning the gap.

This clonotype was detected a few times. This rearrangement joins TRBV29-1 to TRBJ2-7; D gene uncertain. The CDR3 spans 9 residues. Germline CDR1 and CDR2: SQVTM and ANQGSEA. V lost 7 bases, J lost 5 bases, and 6 bases lay in between. As DNA, the CDR3 is TGCAGCGGTAAAGACGAGCAGTACTTC. Its translation is CSGKDEQYF.

The rearrangement uses TRBV19 and TRBJ2-3; TRBD2 agrees at 13 bases. After removal of 1 base from V and 6 bases from J, the junction contained 7 bases not matched to a gene. The CDR3 is 17 residues long. Germline lookup yields CDR1 LNHDA and CDR2 SQIVND (reference sequence). In DNA, the CDR3 is TGTGCCAGTAGTATAGTTGGACTAGCGGGAGCCGGCGATACGCAGTATTTT. Protein: CASSIVGLAGAGDTQYF. Using reference TRBV19 and TRBJ2-3 for the parts outside the CDR3, the full variable domain is DGGITQSPKYLFRKEGQNVTLSCEQNLNHDAMYWYRQDPGQGLRLIYYSQIVNDFQKGDIAEGYSVSREKKESFPLTVTSAQKNPTAFYLCASSIVGLAGAGDTQYFGPGTRLTVL.

V and J are TRBV9 and TRBJ2-3; TRBD2 might be the D (7 bases). V lost 3 bases and J lost 1, with 15 bases in between. This CDR3 spans 16 amino acids. CDR1 and CDR2 (germline): SGDLS, YYNGEE. CDR3 bases: TGTGCCAGCAGCGAGGGGGGTACTAGCGGCACAGATACGCAGTATTTT. Its translation is CASSEGGTSGTDTQYF.

On this clonotype: The final CDR3 position lacks the conserved phenylalanine or tryptophan, pointing to a likely read error. V usage is TRBV7-9 and J usage is TRBJ2-5; TRBD1 matches at 7 bases. J was trimmed by 5 bases and V by 8 bases; bases with no gene match: 11. CDR3 length equals 14 residues. Germline lookup yields CDR1 SEHNR and CDR2 FQNEAQ (reference sequence). The CDR3 loop reads CASYRQGSSETQYL. As DNA, the CDR3 is TGTGCCAGCTACAGACAGGGTTCTTCGGAGACCCAGTACCTC.